This T cell receptor (beta chain) comes out of a study of cytomegalovirus exposure and HLA in healthy donors. Findings of the study overall: Researchers catalogued roughly 150 TCR beta chains as cytomegalovirus-associated.

Assay: immunoSEQ multiplex PCR; the TCRdb copy retains only in-frame clones and omits some. Of 130,000 or so clones in the sample, approximately 90% were seen once. For this clone: Antigen: not known.

This CDR3 region has 13 residues. V gave up 3 bases and J gave up 5 bases; unmatched junction bases: 5. CDR1 SGHNT and CDR2 YYREEE come from the germline V gene (reference sequence). The sequencing input was PBMCs. This receptor was identified in a woman aged 25 to 45 in good health and CMV-seropositive. The genes are TRBV5-4 and TRBJ2-7, with TRBD1 identical over 7 bases. The CDR3 here is CASSYQGGNEQYF. CDR3 sequence (DNA): TGTGCCAGCAGCTACCAAGGGGGCAACGAGCAGTACTTC.